Listed below are T cell receptor beta chains from one sample, sequenced in a study of blood T cell repertoires in COVID-19. The table came from immunoSEQ multiplex PCR; TCRdb's copy has only in-frame clones and leaves some out. The table includes roughly 250,000 clones, about 80% detected once. The source material was peripheral blood. These receptors all stem from a woman of 80 years or more with active or convalescent COVID-19. CDR3s include the opening cysteine and the closing phenylalanine or tryptophan. The D gene is left open where the match is weak. The size field is filled for only some rows; it gives once, few, many or a size class.

V gene: TRBV28; D gene: TRBD1; J gene: TRBJ1-5; clone size: -; CDR3 protein: CASKSGRGPYSNQPQHF; CDR3 DNA: TGTGCCAGCAAGAGCGGCAGGGGGCCATATAGCAATCAGCCCCAGCATTTT
V gene: TRBV28; D gene: -; J gene: TRBJ1-6; clone size: -; CDR3 protein: CASSSQVGSSPLHF; CDR3 DNA: TGTGCCAGCAGTTCCCAAGTCGGGAGCTCACCCCTCCACTTT
V gene: TRBV6-2/TRBV6-3; D gene: -; J gene: TRBJ2-7; clone size: -; CDR3 protein: CASSYYDIKWDEQYF; CDR3 DNA: TGTGCCAGCAGTTACTACGACATCAAATGGGACGAGCAGTACTTC
V gene: TRBV5-1; D gene: -; J gene: TRBJ1-1; clone size: -; CDR3 protein: CASRRRGTDLNTEAFF; CDR3 DNA: TGCGCCAGCAGGAGGAGGGGCACAGACTTGAACACTGAAGCTTTCTTT
V gene: TRBV24-1; D gene: TRBD2; J gene: TRBJ2-1; clone size: once; CDR3 protein: CATGRGVPNEQFF; CDR3 DNA: TGTGCCACCGGGCGGGGGGTACCCAATGAGCAGTTCTTC
V gene: TRBV10-3; D gene: TRBD2; J gene: TRBJ2-1; clone size: -; CDR3 protein: CAISEGPSGSNEQFF; CDR3 DNA: TGTGCCATCAGTGAGGGCCCTAGCGGGAGTAATGAGCAGTTCTTC
V gene: TRBV18; D gene: -; J gene: TRBJ2-5; clone size: -; CDR3 protein: CASSPRVSGVGETQYF; CDR3 DNA: TGTGCCAGCTCACCACGAGTTAGCGGTGTCGGCGAGACCCAGTACTTC
V gene: TRBV19; D gene: TRBD2; J gene: TRBJ2-3; clone size: -; CDR3 protein: CASSIGGTSGGATDTQYF; CDR3 DNA: TGTGCCAGTAGTATAGGCGGGACTAGCGGGGGGGCCACAGATACGCAGTATTTT
V gene: TRBV19; D gene: TRBD2; J gene: TRBJ2-1; clone size: -; CDR3 protein: CASTRQGTSGPYNEQFF; CDR3 DNA: TGTGCCAGTACCCGACAGGGGACTAGCGGGCCATACAATGAGCAGTTCTTC
V gene: TRBV7-9; D gene: -; J gene: TRBJ1-2; clone size: -; CDR3 protein: CASSSTGYYGYTF; CDR3 DNA: TGTGCCAGCAGCTCGACTGGGTACTATGGCTACACCTTC
V gene: TRBV19; D gene: TRBD1; J gene: TRBJ1-2; clone size: few; CDR3 protein: CASTRGTGYGYTF; CDR3 DNA: TGTGCCAGTACTAGAGGGACAGGGTATGGCTACACCTTC
V gene: TRBV30; D gene: -; J gene: TRBJ1-1; clone size: -; CDR3 protein: CAWNSGGWNTEAFF; CDR3 DNA: TGTGCCTGGAATTCTGGGGGCTGGAACACTGAAGCTTTCTTT
V gene: TRBV10-3; D gene: -; J gene: TRBJ2-1; clone size: -; CDR3 protein: CAISPLAGAQHGEQFF; CDR3 DNA: TGTGCCATCAGTCCCCTTGCGGGGGCGCAGCATGGTGAGCAGTTCTTC
V gene: TRBV3-1/TRBV3-2; D gene: TRBD1; J gene: TRBJ1-1; clone size: -; CDR3 protein: CASSQGTGGTEAFF; CDR3 DNA: TGTGCCAGCAGCCAAGGGACAGGGGGCACTGAAGCTTTCTTT
V gene: TRBV6-5; D gene: -; J gene: TRBJ1-1; clone size: few; CDR3 protein: CASTPRGRMNTEAFF; CDR3 DNA: TGTGCCAGCACCCCGCGGGGACGTATGAACACTGAAGCTTTCTTT